This T cell receptor beta chain appears in the sequencing data of a study of blood T cell repertoires in COVID-19. Overall study context: Acute and convalescent COVID-19 specimens originated in the United States, Italy and Spain.

V dropped 2 bases and J dropped 3; count of bases not matched to a gene: 12. This CDR3 region has 18 residues. Germline CDR1 LGHNT, CDR2 FRNRAP. Authors' analysis steps: It was from reference gene primer amplification that nucleated cell counts were estimated. Profiled with immunoSEQ multiplex PCR; TCRdb holds only in-frame clones, not every one. Clonal size and the V and J genes are those of that table, whereas D and trimming came from the DNA. Seen here are 100,000 to 150,000 clones, roughly 90% observed once, and the top ten hold around 2.1%. One Seattle source followed patients from active infection through their disease course. This clone was found once.

The J gene is TRBJ2-1, the V gene TRBV12-5, with 8 bases that match TRBD1. Sample: peripheral blood. The receptor was isolated from a man in his fifties or sixties with COVID-19, enrolled during active disease. This chain's CDR3 is CASGLIAPGQVYYNEQFF. DNA for the CDR3: TGTGCTAGTGGTTTGATTGCTCCGGGACAGGTTTACTACAATGAGCAGTTCTTC.